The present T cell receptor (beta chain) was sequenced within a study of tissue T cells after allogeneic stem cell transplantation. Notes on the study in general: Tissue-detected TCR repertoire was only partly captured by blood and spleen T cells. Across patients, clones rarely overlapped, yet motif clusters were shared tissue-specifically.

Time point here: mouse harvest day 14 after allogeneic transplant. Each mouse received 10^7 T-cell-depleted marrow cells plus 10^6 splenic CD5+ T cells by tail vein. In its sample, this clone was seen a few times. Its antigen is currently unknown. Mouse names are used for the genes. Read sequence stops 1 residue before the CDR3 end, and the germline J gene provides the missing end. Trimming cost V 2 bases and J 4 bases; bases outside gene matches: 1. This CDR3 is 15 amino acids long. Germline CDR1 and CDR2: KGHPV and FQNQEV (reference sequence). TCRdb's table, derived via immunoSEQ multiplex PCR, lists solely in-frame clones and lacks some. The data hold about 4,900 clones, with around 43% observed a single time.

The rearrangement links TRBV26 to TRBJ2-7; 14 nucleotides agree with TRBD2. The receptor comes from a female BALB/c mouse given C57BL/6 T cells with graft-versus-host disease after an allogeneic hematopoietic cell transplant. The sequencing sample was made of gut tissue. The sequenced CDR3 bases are TGTGCCAGCAGTCTGGGGACTGGGGGGGCTTATGAACAGTAC. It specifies CASSLGTGGAYEQY. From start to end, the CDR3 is CASSLGTGGAYEQYF.